Shown below are 32 T cell receptor beta chains from a single sample sequenced in a study of blood T cell repertoires in COVID-19. Clones were sequenced by immunoSEQ multiplex PCR, and TCRdb holds only the in-frame ones, with some missing. The table records approximately 300,000 clones, 80% to 95% of them present only once. The sequenced sample was peripheral blood. Receptors originate from a woman between 25 and 40 years old with COVID-19, enrolled during active disease.

This clone was picked up one time. This chain links TRBV5-1 with TRBJ2-7; D is ambiguous. The CDR3 sequence is 13 residues long. Germline V gene lookup returns CDR1 SGHRS and CDR2 YFSETQ. V was clipped by 5 bases and J by 4 bases, with 13 bases between them. The CDR3 loop reads CASRYDEAYEQYF. The CDR3 coding sequence is TGCGCCAGCAGGTACGATGAAGCGTACGAGCAGTACTTC.

This chain links TRBV10-3 with TRBJ1-2; D call uncertain. The CDR3 covers 14 residues. Germline V gene sequence: CDR1 ENHRY, CDR2 SYGVKD. The germline V and J ends were trimmed by 6 bases and 4 bases, with 15 bases remaining between them. Written as DNA, the CDR3 is TGTGCCATCAGAAATGGGCCCAGCCCCTATGGCTACACCTTC. Translated, it gives CAIRNGPSPYGYTF.

The V call is TRBV6-5, the J call TRBJ1-1; D is ambiguous. Germline assignment: CDR1 MNHEY and CDR2 SVGAGI. The V gene lost 5 bases and the J gene lost 7 bases, with 17 bases spanning the gap. The CDR3 loop spans 14 amino acids. The CDR3 protein is CASSTPLRLGEAFF. DNA of the CDR3: TGTGCCAGCAGTACCCCTCTCCGACTCGGTGAAGCTTTCTTT.

In its sample, this clone was seen a few times. The rearrangement links TRBV10-3 to TRBJ1-1; 7 nucleotides line up with TRBD1. The CDR3 covers 14 residues. Germline-derived CDR1 and CDR2 are ENHRY and SYGVKD. V lost 2 bases, J lost 1 base, and 1 base stayed unmatched. DNA for the CDR3: TGTGCCATCAGTGAGGGACAGGAGAACACTGAAGCTTTCTTT. Its protein product is CAISEGQENTEAFF.

Here the CDR3 reads CASSPRSGGAIPNRSVYEQYF. DNA for the CDR3: TGTGCCAGCAGCCCCAGGTCGGGGGGCGCAATCCCCAACAGGAGCGTTTACGAGCAGTACTTC. The chain has TRBV6-6 and TRBJ2-7, with D maybe TRBD2 (7 bases). V was shortened by 6 bases and J by 4 bases, with 37 bases between the two germline ends. CDR3 size: 21 residues. CDR1 MNHNY and CDR2 SVGAGI come from the germline V gene (reference sequence).

The chain is built from TRBV12-3 or TRBV12-4 and TRBJ2-5; 7 bases are shared with TRBD2. The CDR3 has 13 residues. The V segment lost 3 bases and the J segment 3 bases; nucleotides outside the gene matches: 1. CDR3 in DNA: TGTGCCAGCAGTTTGCTAGCGGAAGAGACCCAGTACTTC. Its protein is CASSLLAEETQYF.

The rearrangement uses TRBV19 and TRBJ1-5; D might be TRBD1 (5 bases). The V end was cut by 5 bases, the J end by 5 bases, with 7 bases between. Germline V lookup: CDR1 LNHDA, CDR2 SQIVND (reference sequence). The CDR3 sequence is 12 residues long. CDR3 nucleotides: TGTGCCAGTAGTCCCAGGGATCAGCCCCAGCATTTT. Encoded protein: CASSPRDQPQHF.

The CDR3 DNA is TGCGCCAGCAGCTCCCCCGGGACAGGGTTTGACATTCAGTACTTC. This codes for CASSSPGTGFDIQYF. The V and J genes are TRBV5-1 and TRBJ2-4; 9 nucleotides align to TRBD1. The CDR3 has 15 amino acids. CDR1 and CDR2 from the germline V gene are SGHRS and YFSETQ. Trimming took 3 bases from V and 8 from J; bases not matched to a gene: 9.

This chain connects TRBV29-1 to TRBJ1-1, with 7 bases fitting TRBD1. CDR3 length: 15 residues. The germline V gene encodes CDR1 SQVTM and CDR2 ANQGSEA. V shed 1 base, J shed 5 bases, and the junction held 10 bases outside the gene matches. CDR3 coding DNA: TGCAGCGTTGAAGGCTGGGACAGAGTCGGGACTGAAGCTTTCTTT. It yields the protein CSVEGWDRVGTEAFF.

The genes are TRBV27 and TRBJ1-5; D unresolved. CDR1 and CDR2 from the germline V gene are MNHEY and SMNVEV (reference sequence). CDR3 length equals 14 residues. V lost 3 bases to trimming and J lost 0 bases, with 6 bases between them. CDR3 nucleotide sequence: TGTGCCAGCAGTTTTGGCACTAGCAATCAGCCCCAGCATTTT. Its protein product is CASSFGTSNQPQHF.

The CDR3 DNA reads as TGTGCCAGTAGTATAGGTCTACAAGAGACCCAGTACTTC. It is translated as CASSIGLQETQYF. This chain links TRBV19 with TRBJ2-5; D uncertain. Germline values: CDR1 LNHDA, CDR2 SQIVND (reference sequence). The CDR3 sequence is 13 residues long. V lost 1 base to trimming and J lost 2 bases, with 5 bases between them.

This rearrangement joins TRBV10-2 to TRBJ2-7; D is unresolved. In germline, CDR1 is WSHSY, CDR2 SAAADI. CDR3 length: 11 residues. V shed 6 bases and J shed 3 bases, with 6 bases lying between them. The chain's CDR3 is CASRYSYEQYF. The DNA of the CDR3 is TGCGCCAGCAGATACAGCTACGAGCAGTACTTC.

CDR3 nucleotide sequence: TGTGCCAGCAGGCCTTGGACAGGGGGGAACACCATATATTTT. Encoded protein: CASRPWTGGNTIYF. The genes are TRBV6-5 and TRBJ1-3, with 10 bases lining up with TRBD1. The V segment lost 6 bases and the J segment 7 bases; nucleotides outside the gene matches: 6. The germline V gene encodes CDR1 MNHEY and CDR2 SVGAGI. The CDR3 has 14 amino acids.

In this sample, this clone turned up a few times. This sequence joins TRBV7-8 and TRBJ2-7, with 10 bases matching TRBD2. The CDR3 is 16 amino acids. V shed 5 bases and J 3 bases; nucleotides not matched to a gene: 10. Germline loops: CDR1 SGHVS, CDR2 FQNEAQ. The CDR3 reads CASSIGASGSGYEQYF. The CDR3, as DNA: TGTGCCAGCAGCATAGGGGCTAGCGGGAGCGGCTACGAGCAGTACTTC.

This clone was counted once. V is TRBV4-2 and J is TRBJ2-7; maybe TRBD1 (6 bases). The V end lost 1 base, the J end lost 2 bases, and 15 bases lay between the germline ends. The length of the CDR3 is 16 residues. Germline V lookup: CDR1 LGHNA, CDR2 YNFKEQ. Written as DNA, the CDR3 is TGTGCCAGCAGCCAAGGTTGGACAGAAATCCCCTACGAGCAGTACTTC. This sequence encodes CASSQGWTEIPYEQYF.

The rearrangement links TRBV29-1 to TRBJ1-1; D is unclear. This CDR3 is built from 10 residues. V was shortened by 7 bases and J by 4 bases, with 7 bases between the two germline ends. The germline V gene encodes CDR1 SQVTM and CDR2 ANQGSEA. CDR3 amino acids: CSALSTEAFF. CDR3 coding DNA: TGCAGCGCCCTTTCCACTGAAGCTTTCTTT. Full variable domain (missing parts from reference TRBV29-1 and TRBJ1-1): SAVISQKPSRDICQRGTSLTIQCQVDSQVTMMFWYRQQPGQSLTLIATANQGSEATYESGFVIDKFPISRPNLTFSTLTVSNMSPEDSSIYLCSALSTEAFFGQGTRLTVV.

This chain joins TRBV11-2 and TRBJ1-4; D remains unclear. V was pared by 5 bases and J by 0 bases, with 7 bases between. Germline CDR1 and CDR2: SGHAT and FQNNGV. The CDR3 is made up of 14 amino acids. The CDR3 loop is CASSLTPTNEKLFF. Written as DNA, the CDR3 is TGTGCCAGCAGCCTGACACCAACTAATGAAAAACTGTTTTTT.

The chain combines TRBV7-2 with TRBJ2-2; D may be TRBD1 (5 bases). Trimming stripped 1 base from V and 0 bases from J, with 6 bases between. This CDR3 spans 15 amino acids. Germline values: CDR1 SGHTA, CDR2 FQGNSA. The CDR3: CASSLGRANTGELFF. DNA for the CDR3: TGTGCCAGCAGCTTAGGCAGGGCGAACACCGGGGAGCTGTTTTTT.

The rearrangement joins TRBV11-2 to TRBJ1-2; D is undetermined. The germline gives CDR1 SGHAT, CDR2 FQNNGV. V was clipped by 6 bases and J by 8 bases, with 7 bases between them. This CDR3 spans 10 amino acids. The CDR3 region is CASRGEGYTF. CDR3 in DNA: TGTGCCAGCAGGGGAGAAGGCTACACCTTC.

This clone was seen only once. The chain uses TRBV5-6 and TRBJ2-2; D is possibly TRBD1 (6 bases). CDR3 length equals 14 residues. The germline gives CDR1 SGHDT, CDR2 YYEEEE. V was clipped by 0 bases and J by 7 bases, with 10 bases between them. CDR3 residues: CASSLVPGDGELFF. The CDR3 bases are TGTGCCAGCAGCTTGGTGCCAGGGGACGGGGAGCTGTTTTTT.

J is TRBJ2-7 and V is TRBV3-1 (or the pseudogene TRBV3-2), with D perhaps matching TRBD1 (5 bases). CDR3 length: 15 residues. CDR1 LGHDT and CDR2 YNNKEL come from the germline V gene (reference sequence). Trimming shortened V by 2 bases and J by 4 bases, and 15 bases separated the two germline ends. CDR3 region: CASSQRGYSRYEQYF. DNA of the CDR3: TGTGCCAGCAGCCAAAGGGGTTACTCCCGATACGAGCAGTACTTC.

This chain links TRBV2 with TRBJ2-5; TRBD2 matches 10 bases. Per germline, CDR1 SNHLY and CDR2 FYNNEI. The CDR3 runs 15 residues. The junction had 3 bases not matched to a gene; V was cut back by 4 bases and J by 1 base. Here the CDR3 reads CASSGSGRAQETQYF. CDR3 bases: TGTGCCAGCAGTGGAAGCGGGAGGGCCCAAGAGACCCAGTACTTC. The complete variable domain, with remaining parts taken from reference TRBV2 and TRBJ2-5, reads EPEVTQTPSHQVTQMGQEVILRCVPISNHLYFYWYRQILGQKVEFLVSFYNNEISEKSEIFDDQFSVERPDGSNFTLKIRSTKLEDSAMYFCASSGSGRAQETQYFGPGTRLLVL.

The CDR3 DNA follows: TGTGCCACCCGGTCGCCCATCACAGATACGCAGTATTTT. As protein: CATRSPITDTQYF. The chain has TRBV10-3 and TRBJ2-3, with D unclear. V shed 10 bases and J shed 2 bases, with 13 bases lying between them. The CDR3 is 13 residues long. Germline CDR1 reads ENHRY; CDR2 reads SYGVKD.

The rearrangement joins TRBV12-3 or TRBV12-4 to TRBJ2-1; a weak D match, TRBD2 (6 bases). With 6 bases removed from V and 6 bases from J, the gap between germline ends came to 12 bases. The CDR3 sequence is 13 residues long. The CDR3 reads CASRPAEGNEQFF. The CDR3 region has the DNA TGTGCCAGCAGACCCGCGGAGGGCAATGAGCAGTTCTTC.

The V gene is TRBV30, the J gene TRBJ1-1, with 8 bases aligning to TRBD1. CDR1 and CDR2 (germline): GTSNPN, SVGIG (reference sequence). The CDR3 is 14 amino acids. V gave up 3 bases and J gave up 3 bases; unmatched junction bases: 6. This CDR3 reads CAWRRNRGYTEAFF. In DNA, the CDR3 is TGTGCCTGGAGAAGAAACAGGGGGTACACTGAAGCTTTCTTT.

The chain uses TRBV19 and TRBJ2-2, with 9 positions matching TRBD1. After removal of 5 bases from V and 5 bases from J, the junction contained 9 bases not matched to a gene. This CDR3 region has 16 residues. In germline, CDR1 is LNHDA, CDR2 SQIVND (reference sequence). The CDR3 reads CASSRAGTGYTGELFF. The CDR3 coding sequence is TGTGCCAGTAGTCGGGCCGGGACAGGGTATACCGGGGAGCTGTTTTTT.

The chain has TRBV3-1 (or the pseudogene TRBV3-2) and TRBJ2-1; TRBD2 matches at 15 bases. The germline CDR1 and CDR2 sequences are LGHDT and YNNKEL (reference sequence). Germline trimming cut 4 bases from V and 15 bases from J; bases unmatched to any gene: 7. CDR3 length: 14 amino acids. The CDR3 spells CASSPGTSGRPGFF. CDR3 bases: TGTGCCAGCAGCCCGGGGACTAGCGGGAGGCCCGGGTTCTTC.

This chain links TRBV6-2 or TRBV6-3 with TRBJ1-3; maybe TRBD1 (5 bases). V lost 4 bases and J lost 4, with 14 bases in between. CDR3 length: 15 residues. Germline V gene lookup returns CDR1 MNHEY and CDR2 SVGEGT. CDR3 sequence (DNA): TGTGCCAGCAGTTTGCCGCGGGGGAGGGGAAACACCATATATTTT. Amino acid sequence: CASSLPRGRGNTIYF.

The rearrangement uses TRBV7-6 and TRBJ2-1; 8 positions agree with TRBD1. The CDR3 has 18 residues. CDR1 is SGHVS, CDR2 FNYEAQ, per germline. Trimming at V came to 1 base and at J to 8 bases, leaving 16 bases not matched to a gene. The CDR3 spells CASSLGTGGHTALYEQFF. The CDR3 DNA reads TGTGCCAGCAGCTTAGGCACAGGGGGACACACGGCATTGTATGAGCAGTTCTTC. The full variable domain, completed using reference TRBV7-6 and TRBJ2-1, is GAGVSQSPRYKVTKRGQDVALRCDPISGHVSLYWYRQALGQGPEFLTYFNYEAQQDKSGLPNDRFSAERPEGSISTLTIQRTEQRDSAMYRCASSLGTGGHTALYEQFFGPGTRLTVL.

The rearrangement uses TRBV30 and TRBJ2-5; TRBD2 is a possible D gene (5 bases). The CDR3 runs 12 residues. Germline V gives CDR1 GTSNPN, CDR2 SVGIG (reference sequence). The germline V and J ends were trimmed by 0 bases and 14 bases, with 16 bases remaining between them. The DNA for the CDR3 is TGTGCCTGGAGTGTAAGGTCGGGATTGGCCTACTTC. Its protein is CAWSVRSGLAYF. The entire variable domain, with the rest obtained from reference TRBV30 and TRBJ2-5, is as follows: SQTIHQWPATLVQPVGSPLSLECTVEGTSNPNLYWYRQAAGRGLQLLFYSVGIGQISSEVPQNLSASRPQDRQFILSSKKLLLSDSGFYLCAWSVRSGLAYFGPGTRLLVL.

The chain carries TRBV29-1 and TRBJ2-5, with 9 bases fitting TRBD2. From germline, CDR1 is SQVTM and CDR2 ANQGSEA. This CDR3 contains 14 residues. With V trimmed by 7 bases and J by 0 bases, 6 bases remained unmatched. In DNA, the CDR3 is TGCAGCGGAATGCGGGGGGGGAACCAAGAGACCCAGTACTTC. Translating it yields CSGMRGGNQETQYF.

The J gene is TRBJ2-5, the V gene TRBV20-1; D is unclear. The CDR3 runs 11 residues. The germline V gene has CDR1 DFQATT and CDR2 SNEGSKA (reference sequence). The V gene lost 7 bases and the J gene lost 5 bases, with 11 bases spanning the gap. DNA of the CDR3: TGCAGTGTGAGGAATCTGGAGACCCAGTACTTC. Amino acids: CSVRNLETQYF.